Sequencing of this T cell receptor (beta chain) was carried out in a study of T cell responses to AZD1222 COVID-19 vaccine. Profiled with immunoSEQ multiplex PCR; TCRdb holds only in-frame clones, not every one. The table shows approximately 100,000 clones, with more than 75% occurring only once. This clone was detected once. Its antigen is undetermined. Study-wide results and caveats: Repertoire sampling occurred only after the peak T cell response.

There are 11 residues in the CDR3. Germline CDR1 is MNHEY and CDR2 is SVGAGI. The ends were cut back, 8 bases at V and 8 bases at J, with 9 bases in the middle. V and J are TRBV6-5 and TRBJ1-4, with D tentatively TRBD1 (5 bases). The sample consisted of peripheral blood, taken on day 0 of AZD1222 vaccination. The receptor was derived from an adult in good health. The CDR3 region is CASARDEKLFF. CDR3 coding DNA: TGTGCCAGCGCTAGGGACGAAAAACTGTTTTTT.